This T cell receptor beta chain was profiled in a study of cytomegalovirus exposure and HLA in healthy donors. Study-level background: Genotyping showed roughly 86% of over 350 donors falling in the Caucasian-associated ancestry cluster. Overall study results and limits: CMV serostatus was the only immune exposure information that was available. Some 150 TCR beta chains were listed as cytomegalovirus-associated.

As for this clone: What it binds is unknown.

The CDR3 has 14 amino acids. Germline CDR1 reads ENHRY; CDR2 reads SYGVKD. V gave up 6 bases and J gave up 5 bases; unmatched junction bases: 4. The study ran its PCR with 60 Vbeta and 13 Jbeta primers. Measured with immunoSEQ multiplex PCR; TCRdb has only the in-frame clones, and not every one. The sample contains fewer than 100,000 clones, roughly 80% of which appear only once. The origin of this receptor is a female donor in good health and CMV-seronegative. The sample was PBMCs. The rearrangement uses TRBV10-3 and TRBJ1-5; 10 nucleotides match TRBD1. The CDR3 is CAISRTGGDQPQHF. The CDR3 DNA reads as TGTGCCATCAGCCGGACAGGGGGAGATCAGCCCCAGCATTTT.